Only a few counts were recorded for the clone carrying this T cell receptor (beta chain). Its antigen is currently unknown. This specimen belongs to a study of vaccination and CD4 T cells after COVID-19. Cultured CD4+ T cell DNA was sequenced using the Oncomine TCR Beta short-read assay. A single record per CDR3 protein comes from TCRdb applying MiXCR to the PCR reads. The sample lists tens of thousands of distinct CDR3 sequences, 45% to 60% occurring once. Treatment defined: roughly ten-day PBMC culture with coronavirus spike peptide pools or control peptides (ViraFEST assay). Trimming removed 2 bases from V and 2 bases from J, with 10 bases in between. The germline gives CDR1 MDHEN, CDR2 SYDVKM. This CDR3 spans 15 amino acids.

The sequenced sample consisted of CD4+ T cells from blood, cultured in vitro. The genes are TRBV28 and TRBJ1-5; weak D call: TRBD1 (6 bases). The sequence was obtained from a human donor who had recovered from COVID-19. CDR3 residues: CASSLNRDGNQPQHF. CDR3 DNA sequence: TGTGCCAGCAGTTTAAACAGGGATGGCAATCAGCCCCAGCATTTT.